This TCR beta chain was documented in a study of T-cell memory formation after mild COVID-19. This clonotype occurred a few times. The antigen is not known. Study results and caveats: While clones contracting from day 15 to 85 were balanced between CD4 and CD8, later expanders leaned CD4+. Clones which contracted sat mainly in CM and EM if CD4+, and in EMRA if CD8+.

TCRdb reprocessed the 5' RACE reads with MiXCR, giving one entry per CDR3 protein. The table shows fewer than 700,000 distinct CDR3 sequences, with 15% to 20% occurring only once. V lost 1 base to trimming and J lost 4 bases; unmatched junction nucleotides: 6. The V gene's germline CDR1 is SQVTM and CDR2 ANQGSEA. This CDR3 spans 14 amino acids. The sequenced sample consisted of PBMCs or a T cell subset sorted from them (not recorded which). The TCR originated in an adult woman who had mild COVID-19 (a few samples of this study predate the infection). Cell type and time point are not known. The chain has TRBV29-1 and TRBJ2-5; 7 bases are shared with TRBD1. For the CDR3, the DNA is TGCAGCGTTGAAGGAGACAGGGAGTTAGAGACCCAGTACTTC. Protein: CSVEGDRELETQYF.